This entry lists 16 T cell receptor beta chains sequenced from one sample in a study of memory CD4+ T cells and cytomegalovirus serostatus. Profiled with immunoSEQ multiplex PCR; TCRdb holds only in-frame clones, not every one. The repertoire holds 40,000 to 55,000 clones, around 80% seen once, with 0.5% to 0.7% in the top ten. The sort gate was single viable CD3+CD4+CD8-CD45RO+ cells for memory CD4+ T cells. Sequencing was carried out using memory CD4+ T cells from blood. The source is an adult in good health and CMV-seronegative.

DNA for the CDR3: TGTGCATCGAGAGGGGGGTTGAATAATTCACCCCTCCACTTT. Translated, it gives CASRGGLNNSPLHF. V usage is TRBV30 and J usage is TRBJ1-6, with D tentatively TRBD1 (6 bases). This CDR3 comprises 14 residues. In germline, CDR1 is GTSNPN, CDR2 SVGIG (reference sequence).

This chain connects TRBV11-2 to TRBJ2-7, with 9 bases lining up with TRBD2. Germline lookup yields CDR1 SGHAT and CDR2 FQNNGV. V lost 5 bases and J lost 6; bases outside the gene matches: 11. The CDR3 loop spans 15 amino acids. In nucleotides, the CDR3 is TGTGCCAGCAGCCTTACCCCAACAGCGGGAGGCGAGCAGTACTTC. Translating gives CASSLTPTAGGEQYF.

The rearrangement joins TRBV7-9 to TRBJ2-1; 12 bases are a match to TRBD2. The CDR3 spans 16 residues. Germline loops: CDR1 SEHNR, CDR2 FQNEAQ (reference sequence). J lost 7 bases, V lost 3 bases, and 7 bases had no gene match. CDR3 DNA sequence: TGTGCCAGCAGCTTCACGACTAGCGGGAGTAAGAATGAGCAGTTCTTC. This sequence encodes CASSFTTSGSKNEQFF.

This clone was counted a single time. The gene calls are TRBV28 and TRBJ2-7; D gene unclear. CDR3 length: 13 residues. Germline V CDR1 and CDR2: MDHEN, SYDVKM. V lost 5 bases and J 4 bases, leaving 12 bases between the germline ends. The CDR3 DNA reads TGTGCCAGCAGTCCGCACCTCCAGTACGAGCAGTACTTC. This sequence encodes CASSPHLQYEQYF.

This chain connects TRBV6-1 to TRBJ2-3, with TRBD2 as a possible D gene (6 bases). Looked up from germline, CDR1 is MNHNS and CDR2 is SASEGT. The CDR3 is made up of 15 amino acids. The V gene lost 7 bases and the J gene lost 0 bases, with 14 bases spanning the gap. CDR3 amino acids: CASTYYGTSTDTQYF. In DNA form, the CDR3 reads TGTGCCAGCACGTACTACGGGACTAGCACAGATACGCAGTATTTT.

This clone occurred a few times. The chain joins TRBV5-1 to TRBJ1-4; D unresolved. V lost 4 bases and J 3 bases, leaving 10 bases between the germline ends. There are 14 residues in the CDR3. Germline CDR1 reads SGHRS; CDR2 reads YFSETQ. This CDR3 is CASSRAVANEKLFF. CDR3 sequence (DNA): TGCGCCAGCAGCCGGGCGGTGGCTAATGAAAAACTGTTTTTT.

The rearrangement joins TRBV7-9 to TRBJ1-4; TRBD1 matches at 9 bases. Germline values: CDR1 SEHNR, CDR2 FQNEAQ (reference sequence). Losses at the gene ends were 5 bases for V and 6 bases for J; bases not matched to a gene: 10. This CDR3 has 16 residues. DNA of the CDR3: TGTGCCAGCAGCAGACTTCCGGGACAGGGAGATGAAAAACTGTTTTTT. Protein sequence: CASSRLPGQGDEKLFF.

V usage is TRBV27 and J usage is TRBJ2-2; 12 bases line up with TRBD2. Per germline, CDR1 MNHEY and CDR2 SMNVEV (reference sequence). This CDR3 contains 19 residues. V gave up 1 base and J gave up 1 base; unmatched junction bases: 7. The CDR3 reads CASSLYGWTSGMNTGELFF. CDR3 DNA sequence: TGTGCCAGCAGTTTATATGGGTGGACTAGCGGGATGAACACCGGGGAGCTGTTTTTT.

The gene calls are TRBV11-2 and TRBJ2-5; no clear D. Trimming removed 2 bases at V and 5 bases at J, with 3 bases between. From germline, CDR1 is SGHAT and CDR2 FQNNGV. The CDR3 runs to 11 residues. The CDR3 spells CASSLKETQYF. The CDR3 DNA reads TGTGCCAGCAGCTTAAAGGAGACCCAGTACTTC.

About this clone: The junction departs from the called germline gene at one end, perhaps through a read error. The V call is TRBV2, the J call TRBJ1-5; the D is unclear. The CDR3 sequence is 13 residues long. The germline V gene has CDR1 SNHLY and CDR2 FYNNEI. As DNA, the CDR3 is TGTGCCAGCAATGAACAGATCAATCAGCCCCAGCATTTT. Translating it yields CASNEQINQPQHF.

CDR3 protein: CASSSYIFRQSNQPQHF. Written as DNA, the CDR3 is TGTGCCAGCAGCTCGTATATATTTCGGCAGAGCAATCAGCCCCAGCATTTT. The chain links TRBV5-6 to TRBJ1-5; no firm D call. With 3 bases removed from V and 1 base from J, the gap between germline ends came to 17 bases. CDR3 length: 17 amino acids. Germline V gene sequence: CDR1 SGHDT, CDR2 YYEEEE.

The chain uses TRBV5-1 and TRBJ2-7; 10 bases map to TRBD1. The CDR3 runs 15 residues. J lost 2 bases, V lost 1 base, and 3 bases had no gene match. In germline, CDR1 is SGHRS, CDR2 YFSETQ. In DNA, the CDR3 is TGCGCCAGCAGCTTGAGGGACAGGGGCCCCTACGAGCAGTACTTC. It is translated as CASSLRDRGPYEQYF.

The genes are TRBV5-1 and TRBJ2-5, with no clear D. Trimming shortened V by 4 bases and J by 4 bases, and 8 bases separated the two germline ends. Per the germline V gene, CDR1 is SGHRS and CDR2 is YFSETQ. The CDR3 loop spans 12 amino acids. The CDR3 protein is CASSPDLETQYF. DNA for the CDR3: TGCGCCAGCAGCCCGGATTTAGAGACCCAGTACTTC.

The chain is built from TRBV5-8 and TRBJ2-3; the match to TRBD2 covers 7 bases. With 4 bases clipped from V and 5 bases from J, the junction kept 10 bases outside the gene matches. Per the germline V gene, CDR1 is SGHTS and CDR2 is YDEGEE. The CDR3 has 15 amino acids. The CDR3 DNA reads as TGTGCCAGCAGCCGCCTGGGAAGGGAGGGAGATACGCAGTATTTT. It is translated as CASSRLGREGDTQYF.

This clone was counted a few times. The chain has TRBV25-1 and TRBJ2-7; D not certain. The CDR3 consists of 11 residues. V was clipped by 2 bases and J by 3 bases, with 2 bases between them. Germline V lookup: CDR1 MGHDK, CDR2 SYGVNS. The CDR3 region has the DNA TGTGCCAGCAGTGAAAACTACGAGCAGTACTTC. Translation gives CASSENYEQYF.

The CDR3 loop reads CASSLYVAGGRTDTQYF. CDR3 DNA sequence: TGTGCCAGCAGCTTATACGTAGCGGGAGGAAGAACAGATACGCAGTATTTT. This chain uses TRBV11-1 with TRBJ2-3; 10 positions match TRBD2. Germline loops: CDR1 SGHAT, CDR2 FQDESV (reference sequence). With V trimmed by 2 bases and J by 3 bases, 8 bases remained unmatched. The CDR3 covers 17 residues.